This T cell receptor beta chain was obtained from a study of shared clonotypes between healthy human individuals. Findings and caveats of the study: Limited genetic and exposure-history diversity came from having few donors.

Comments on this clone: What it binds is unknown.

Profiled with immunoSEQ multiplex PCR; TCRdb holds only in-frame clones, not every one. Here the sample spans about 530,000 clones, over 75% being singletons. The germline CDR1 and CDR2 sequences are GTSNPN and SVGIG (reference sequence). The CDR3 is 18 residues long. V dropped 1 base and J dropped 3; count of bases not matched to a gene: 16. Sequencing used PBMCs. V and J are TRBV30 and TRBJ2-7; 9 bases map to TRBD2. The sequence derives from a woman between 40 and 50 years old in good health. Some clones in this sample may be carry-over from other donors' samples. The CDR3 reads CAWSANHPLAGTYYEQYF. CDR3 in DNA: TGTGCCTGGAGTGCAAATCATCCGCTAGCGGGAACCTACTACGAGCAGTACTTC. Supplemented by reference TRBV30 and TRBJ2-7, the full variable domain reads SQTIHQWPATLVQPVGSPLSLECTVEGTSNPNLYWYRQAAGRGLQLLFYSVGIGQISSEVPQNLSASRPQDRQFILSSKKLLLSDSGFYLCAWSANHPLAGTYYEQYFGPGTRLTVT.